This T cell receptor (beta chain) was retrieved from a study of T-cell reconstitution after alpha-beta-depleted transplantation in children. Trimming shortened V by 2 bases and J by 0 bases, and 11 bases separated the two germline ends. CDR1 LNHNV and CDR2 YYDKDF come from the germline V gene (reference sequence). This CDR3 is built from 15 residues. TCRbeta library preparation incorporated unique molecular identifiers. One entry per CDR3 protein, called by TCRdb with MiXCR from the PCR reads. The profile shows fewer than 700,000 distinct CDR3 sequences, 10% to 15% of them singletons. V gene TRBV15 combines with J gene TRBJ2-7; a weak D match, TRBD2 (6 bases). Specimen: PBMCs, mostly from graft donor cells, collected 360 days after TCRalphabeta/CD19-depleted stem cell transplant. The sequence derives from a male patient under 18 who had a stem cell transplant for acute myeloid leukemia, so the T cells may come from the graft donor. The CDR3 sequence is CATSRSGGSSYEQYF. For the CDR3, the DNA is TGTGCCACCAGCAGAAGCGGAGGGAGCTCCTACGAGCAGTACTTC. The complete variable domain, with remaining parts taken from reference TRBV15 and TRBJ2-7, reads DAMVIQNPRYQVTQFGKPVTLSCSQTLNHNVMYWYQQKSSQAPKLLFHYYDKDFNNEADTPDNFQSRRPNTSFCFLDIRSPGLGDTAMYLCATSRSGGSSYEQYFGPGTRLTVT.